This TCR beta chain was identified in a study of CD8+ T cells in alopecia areata. Study results and caveats: Lesional scalp, especially alopecia totalis/universalis, showed higher clonality than normal scalp.

Individuals with alopecia areata gave both lesional scalp punch biopsies and peripheral blood for collection. Extracted RNA was reverse transcribed, and the resulting cDNA served as sequencing template. Measured with immunoSEQ multiplex PCR; TCRdb has only the in-frame clones, and not every one. The sample consists of over 200,000 clones, roughly 57% of them appearing once. As regards this clone: Its antigen remains unknown.

This CDR3 is built from 17 residues. The germline CDR1 and CDR2 sequences are SGDLS and YYNGEE. J gave up 5 bases and V 2 bases, and 11 bases lay outside the gene matches. This sequence was found in a human donor with alopecia areata. This chain connects TRBV9 to TRBJ2-3, with 10 positions matching TRBD2. Sequencing used CD4+ T cells sorted from blood, obtained at week 0. The CDR3 bases are TGTGCCAGCAGCGTCTACCAGCGGGAGGGGAATGGAGATACGCAGTATTTT. This codes for CASSVYQREGNGDTQYF.